This record covers a single T cell receptor (beta chain). Its antigen specificity is not known. Base qualities are not provided; no much larger clone lies one nucleotide away. This same CDR3 is encoded by further DNA sequences in the sample. These data belong to a study of control samples from healthy donors and cancer patients (dated by TCRdb to the early 2020s). Libraries were prepared through the immunoSEQ multiplex PCR assay. TCRdb re-hosts the immuneACCESS table, in-frame sequences only. Its copies lack some clones; in the studies checked, an unresolved V gene accounts for under half of them, and the cause for the rest is not known. The sample includes about 51,000 clones, with roughly 87% observed a single time. Of the sample, roughly 1.5% falls within the top ten clones. From a lookup of the germline V gene, CDR1 and CDR2 are MDHEN and SYDVKM. Trimming accounts for 4 bases at V and 2 bases at J, while the number of junction bases matched to no gene is 7. The CDR3 numbers 16 residues from cysteine through phenylalanine. CDR3 DNA only is kept here, 48 bases in frame from base 1.

The rearranged segments are TRBV28 and TRBJ2-3, and 9 junction bases match TRBD2. What was sequenced was PBMCs. The clonotype comes from a man aged 40-49 years with colorectal cancer. In nucleotide form, the sequence is TGTGCCAGCAGTTCGCCGACTAGCGGTTCCACAGATACGCAGTATTTT. Translated, this gives CASSSPTSGSTDTQYF.